This T cell receptor (beta chain) was captured by sequencing in a study of cytomegalovirus exposure and HLA in healthy donors. The CDR3 is 14 amino acids. CDR1 and CDR2 from the germline V gene are SSHAT and FNYEAQ (reference sequence). A remark on this clone: Germline and junction disagree at one end, which may indicate a read error.

Healthy donors of bone marrow made up the group. The PCR was carried out with 60 Vbeta primers and 13 Jbeta primers. The protocol was immunoSEQ multiplex PCR, while the TCRdb copy is restricted to in-frame clones and leaves out a portion. The sample records 150,000 to 200,000 clones, approximately 81% being singletons. The material sequenced was PBMCs. V gene TRBV7-7 combines with J gene TRBJ2-2, with D perhaps matching TRBD1 (5 bases). This TCR was sampled from a woman between 18 and 29 years old in good health and CMV-seropositive. In DNA, the CDR3 is TGTGCTAGCAGCCAGACAGTTAACACCGGGGAGCTGTTTTTT. This encodes CASSQTVNTGELFF.